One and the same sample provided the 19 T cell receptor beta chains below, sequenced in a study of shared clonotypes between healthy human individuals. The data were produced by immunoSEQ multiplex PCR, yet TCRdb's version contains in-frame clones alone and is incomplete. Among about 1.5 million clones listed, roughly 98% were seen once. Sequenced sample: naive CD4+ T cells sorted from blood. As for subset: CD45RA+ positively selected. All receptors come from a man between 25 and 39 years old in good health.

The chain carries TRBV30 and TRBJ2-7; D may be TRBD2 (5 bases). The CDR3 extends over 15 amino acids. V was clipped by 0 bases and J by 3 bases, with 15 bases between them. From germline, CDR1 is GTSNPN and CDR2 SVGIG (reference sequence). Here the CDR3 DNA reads TGTGCCTGGAGTGTATATCCGGACTGGGGCTACGAGCAGTACTTC. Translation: CAWSVYPDWGYEQYF.

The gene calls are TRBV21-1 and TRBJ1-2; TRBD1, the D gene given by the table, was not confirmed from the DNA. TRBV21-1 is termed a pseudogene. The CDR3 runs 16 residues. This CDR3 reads CASSKTQGSKDYGYTF. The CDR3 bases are TGTGCCAGCAGCAAGACACAGGGGAGTAAGGACTATGGCTACACCTTC.

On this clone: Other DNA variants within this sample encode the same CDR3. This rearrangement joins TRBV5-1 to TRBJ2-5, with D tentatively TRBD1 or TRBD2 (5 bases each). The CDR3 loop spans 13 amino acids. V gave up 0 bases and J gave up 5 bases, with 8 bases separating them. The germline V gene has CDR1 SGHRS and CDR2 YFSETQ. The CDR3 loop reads CASSLAGPETQYF. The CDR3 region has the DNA TGCGCCAGCAGCTTGGCGGGGCCTGAGACCCAGTACTTC.

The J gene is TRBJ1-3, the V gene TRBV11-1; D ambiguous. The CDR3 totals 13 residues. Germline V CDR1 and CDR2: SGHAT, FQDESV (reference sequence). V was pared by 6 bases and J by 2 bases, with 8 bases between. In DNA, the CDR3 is TGTGCCAGCAGTTCGGATCCTGGAAACACCATATATTTT. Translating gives CASSSDPGNTIYF.

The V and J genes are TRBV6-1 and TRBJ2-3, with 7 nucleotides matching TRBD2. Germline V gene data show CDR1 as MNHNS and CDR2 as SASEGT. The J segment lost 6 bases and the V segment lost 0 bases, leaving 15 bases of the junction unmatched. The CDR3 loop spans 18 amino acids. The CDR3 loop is CASSEAPLAGDRPDTQYF. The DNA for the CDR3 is TGTGCCAGCAGTGAAGCCCCCCTGGCGGGAGATCGTCCCGATACGCAGTATTTT.

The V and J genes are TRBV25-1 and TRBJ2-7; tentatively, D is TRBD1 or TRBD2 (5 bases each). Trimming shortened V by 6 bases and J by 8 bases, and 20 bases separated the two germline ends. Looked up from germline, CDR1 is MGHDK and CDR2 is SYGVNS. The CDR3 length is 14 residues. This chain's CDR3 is CASRPPGRIVQQYF. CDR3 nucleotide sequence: TGTGCCAGCAGACCTCCGGGACGGATCGTCCAGCAGTACTTC.

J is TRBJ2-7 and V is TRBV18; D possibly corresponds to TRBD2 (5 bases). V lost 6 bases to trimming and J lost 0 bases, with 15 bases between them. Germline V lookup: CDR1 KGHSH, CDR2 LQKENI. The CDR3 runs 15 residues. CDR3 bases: TGTGCCAGCTCCGGCTCGGGGTCCATCTCCTACGAGCAGTACTTC. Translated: CASSGSGSISYEQYF.

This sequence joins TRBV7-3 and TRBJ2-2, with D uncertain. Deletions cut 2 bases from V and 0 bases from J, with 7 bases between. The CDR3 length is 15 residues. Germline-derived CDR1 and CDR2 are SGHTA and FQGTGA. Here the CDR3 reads CASSLFIANTGELFF. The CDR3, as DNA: TGTGCCAGCAGCTTATTTATCGCGAACACCGGGGAGCTGTTTTTT.

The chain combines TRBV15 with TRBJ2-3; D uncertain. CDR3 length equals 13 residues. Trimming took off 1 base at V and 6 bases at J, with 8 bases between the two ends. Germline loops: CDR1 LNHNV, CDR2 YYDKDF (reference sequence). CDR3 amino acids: CATSRANPDTQYF. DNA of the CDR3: TGTGCCACCAGCAGAGCAAACCCGGATACGCAGTATTTT.

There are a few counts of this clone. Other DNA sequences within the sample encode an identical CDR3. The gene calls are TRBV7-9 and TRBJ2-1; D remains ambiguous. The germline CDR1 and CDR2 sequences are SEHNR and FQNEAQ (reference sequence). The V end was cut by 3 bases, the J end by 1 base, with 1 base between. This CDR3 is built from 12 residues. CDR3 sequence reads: CASSFSYNEQFF. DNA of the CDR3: TGTGCCAGCAGCTTTTCCTACAATGAGCAGTTCTTC.

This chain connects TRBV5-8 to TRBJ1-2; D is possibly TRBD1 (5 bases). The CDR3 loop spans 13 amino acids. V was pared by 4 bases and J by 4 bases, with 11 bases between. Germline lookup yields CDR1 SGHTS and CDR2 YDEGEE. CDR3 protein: CASSVTGAYGYTF. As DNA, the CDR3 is TGTGCCAGCAGCGTAACCGGGGCCTATGGCTACACCTTC.

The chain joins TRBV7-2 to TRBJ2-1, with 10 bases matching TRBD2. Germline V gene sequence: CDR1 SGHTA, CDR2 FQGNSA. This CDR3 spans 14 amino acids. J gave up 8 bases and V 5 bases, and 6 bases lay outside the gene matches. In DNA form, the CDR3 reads TGTGCCAGCAGCCTCGGACTAGCGGCGGATGAGCAGTTCTTC. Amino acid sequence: CASSLGLAADEQFF. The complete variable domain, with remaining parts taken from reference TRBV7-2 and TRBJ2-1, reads GAGVSQSPSNKVTEKGKDVELRCDPISGHTALYWYRQSLGQGLEFLIYFQGNSAPDKSGLPSDRFSAERTGGSVSTLTIQRTQQEDSAVYLCASSLGLAADEQFFGPGTRLTVL.

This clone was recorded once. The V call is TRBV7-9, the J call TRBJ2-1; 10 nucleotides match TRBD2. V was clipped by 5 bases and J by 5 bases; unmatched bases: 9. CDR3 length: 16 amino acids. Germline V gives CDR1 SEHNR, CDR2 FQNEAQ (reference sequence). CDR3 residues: CASSPKLAGDNNEQFF. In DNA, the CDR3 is TGTGCCAGCAGCCCGAAGCTAGCGGGAGATAACAATGAGCAGTTCTTC.

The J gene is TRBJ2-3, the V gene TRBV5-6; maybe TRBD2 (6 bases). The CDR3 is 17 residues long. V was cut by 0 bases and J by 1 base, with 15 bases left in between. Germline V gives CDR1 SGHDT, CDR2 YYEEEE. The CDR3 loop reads CASSLGVRDLGTDTQYF. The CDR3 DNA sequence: TGTGCCAGCAGCTTGGGCGTTAGGGACTTGGGCACAGATACGCAGTATTTT.

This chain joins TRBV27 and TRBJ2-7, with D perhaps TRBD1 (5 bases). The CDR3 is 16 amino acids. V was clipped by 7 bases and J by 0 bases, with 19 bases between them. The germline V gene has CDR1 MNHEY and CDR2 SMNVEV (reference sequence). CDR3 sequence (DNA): TGTGCCAGCAAACGCTACTCAGACAGAAACTCCTACGAGCAGTACTTC. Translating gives CASKRYSDRNSYEQYF.

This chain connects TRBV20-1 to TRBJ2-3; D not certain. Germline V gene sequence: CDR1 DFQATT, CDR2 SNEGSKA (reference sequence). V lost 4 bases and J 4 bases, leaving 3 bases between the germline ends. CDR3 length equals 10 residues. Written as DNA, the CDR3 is TGCAGTGCTAAGGCAGATACGCAGTATTTT. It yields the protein CSAKADTQYF.

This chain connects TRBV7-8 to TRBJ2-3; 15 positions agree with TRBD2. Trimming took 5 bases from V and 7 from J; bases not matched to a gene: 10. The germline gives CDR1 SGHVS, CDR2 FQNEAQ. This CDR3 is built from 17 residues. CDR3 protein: CASSVLTGTSGRYTQYF. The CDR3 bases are TGTGCCAGCAGCGTCTTAACCGGGACTAGCGGGAGGTATACGCAGTATTTT.

CDR3 nucleotide sequence: TGTGCCACCAGGGGTGCGTCCTACGAGCAGTACTTC. As protein: CATRGASYEQYF. The chain employs TRBV6-6 and TRBJ2-7; D is possibly TRBD1 (6 bases). Germline V lookup: CDR1 MNHNY, CDR2 SVGAGI (reference sequence). CDR3 length: 12 amino acids. Trimming pared 10 bases from V and 1 base from J, leaving 11 bases between.

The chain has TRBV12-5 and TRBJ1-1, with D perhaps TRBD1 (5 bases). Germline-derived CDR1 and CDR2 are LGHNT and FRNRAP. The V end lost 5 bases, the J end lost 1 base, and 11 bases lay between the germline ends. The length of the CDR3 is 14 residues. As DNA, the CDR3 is TGTGCTAGTGGTAACCGGCAGGGGAACACTGAAGCTTTCTTT. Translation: CASGNRQGNTEAFF.